The rows below give T cell receptor beta chains drawn from one sample of a study of patients and donors after allogeneic stem cell transplantation. TCRdb reprocessed the RT-PCR reads with MiXCR, giving one entry per CDR3 protein. Of about a million distinct CDR3 sequences in the sample, over 15% are singletons; the top ten hold approximately 5.9%. The sequencing sample was made of blood, either unsorted or a sorted T cell fraction (not recorded which). Source of these receptors: a human donor who was either an allogeneic HSCT recipient or a stem cell or donor lymphocyte infusion donor (not recorded which). It is not recorded whose cells these are; they may come from a transplant donor. Both conserved end residues are part of each CDR3. The D gene is left open where the match is weak. The size entry is marked missing in some rows and otherwise reads once, few, many or a size class.

TRBV18,NA,TRBJ2-7,NA,CASSPSRRGYEQYF,TGTGCCAGCTCACCATCCCGCCGGGGCTACGAGCAGTACTTC
TRBV9,TRBD1,TRBJ2-3,few,CASSVEDRFTDTQYF,TGTGCCAGCAGCGTAGAGGACAGGTTCACAGATACGCAGTATTTT
TRBV30,NA,TRBJ2-1,few,CAWSPSETSRKQFF,TGTGCCTGGAGTCCTAGCGAGACTTCAAGGAAGCAGTTCTTC
TRBV15,NA,TRBJ2-4,few,CATSRAPGSKNIQYF,TGTGCCACCAGCAGGGCCCCCGGGAGCAAAAACATTCAGTACTTC
TRBV20-1,NA,TRBJ1-5,NA,CSAPDSAYGNQPQHF,TGCAGTGCCCCAGACAGTGCCTATGGCAATCAGCCCCAGCATTTT
TRBV20-1,NA,TRBJ1-5,few,CSGKGNGNQPQHF,TGCAGTGGTAAGGGGAACGGCAATCAGCCCCAGCATTTT
TRBV12-3/TRBV12-4,NA,TRBJ1-6,few,CASTSRSDSPLHF,TGTGCCAGCACCTCTCGTTCTGATTCACCCCTCCACTTT
TRBV12-3/TRBV12-4,TRBD2,TRBJ2-3,NA,CASRTQLAGATDTQYF,TGTGCCAGTCGAACCCAACTAGCGGGAGCCACAGATACGCAGTATTTT
TRBV6-5,NA,TRBJ2-1,NA,CASSYSSPVYSYNEQFF,TGTGCCAGCAGTTACTCGTCCCCAGTCTACTCCTACAATGAGCAGTTCTTC
TRBV9,TRBD2,TRBJ2-1,NA,CASSVAGGSREQFF,TGTGCCAGCAGCGTAGCGGGAGGCAGTCGCGAGCAGTTCTTC
TRBV20-1,NA,TRBJ2-1,NA,CSARLTVSYNEQFF,TGCAGTGCTAGACTGACAGTCTCCTACAATGAGCAGTTCTTC
TRBV20-1,NA,TRBJ1-1,few,CSARDQGLAFF,TGCAGTGCTAGAGATCAGGGCTTAGCTTTCTTT
TRBV2,TRBD2,TRBJ2-2,NA,CASSEIRSRAGGNTGELFF,TGTGCCAGCAGTGAAATCAGGTCGAGAGCGGGAGGGAACACCGGGGAGCTGTTTTTT
TRBV6-2/TRBV6-3,TRBD2,TRBJ2-3,NA,CASSYPSGAGGSVGDTQYF,TGTGCCAGCAGTTACCCCTCAGGAGCGGGGGGCTCTGTTGGAGATACGCAGTATTTT
TRBV4-1,NA,TRBJ2-7,once,CASSQARTASYEQYF,TGCGCCAGCAGCCAAGCGAGGACAGCTTCCTACGAGCAGTACTTC